The sequence of this T cell receptor (beta chain) was determined in a study of blood T cells in healthy people across ages. General study results and limits: Researchers report that TCR beta diversity correlated strongly with naive T cell percentage. In older individuals, TCR beta diversity per million T cells was lower, falling roughly linearly with age.

A J-beta primer mix and a sample-barcoded 5' primer were used in a second PCR of roughly 6 to 12 cycles. TCRdb independently ran MiXCR on the 5' RACE reads; one entry per CDR3 protein. The sample includes 650,000 to 700,000 distinct CDR3 sequences, less than 40% of them seen just once. This clonotype was seen ten or more times. Its antigen is not identified. Each sample gave at least 6.5 million isolated PBMCs. Trimming took off 1 base at V and 6 bases at J, with 17 bases between the two ends. Germline lookup yields CDR1 LGHNA and CDR2 YNFKEQ. The CDR3 runs to 16 residues. V gene TRBV4-2 combines with J gene TRBJ2-3; a possible D gene is TRBD2 (5 bases). This clonotype was sampled from a woman of 80 years or more in good health. The sample taken for sequencing was blood. CDR3 sequence: CASSQGREGTLDTQYF. The CDR3 nucleotides are TGTGCCAGCAGCCAAGGGCGTGAGGGTACCCTGGATACGCAGTATTTT.